This TCR beta chain appears in the sequencing data of a study of blood T cell repertoires in COVID-19. Study as a whole: The United States, Italy and Spain supplied acute and convalescent COVID-19 samples. PBMCs, B-cell-depleted T cells, or T cells were the source of the cDNA or gDNA that made up the material.

Original data processing: Amplified reference gene primers provided the basis for estimating nucleated cell counts. Here immunoSEQ multiplex PCR was the method, and the copy in TCRdb shows in-frame clones only, minus some. The DNA was the basis for D and trimming; V, J and clone size are from that table. The sample consists of about 120,000 clones, about 80% of them appearing once. CDR1 and CDR2 from the germline V gene are SGHNT and YENEEA. V lost 0 bases to trimming and J lost 7 bases, with 7 bases between them. The CDR3 runs 13 residues. The sequenced sample consisted of peripheral blood. The sequence derives from a man in his sixties or seventies with active or convalescent COVID-19. The chain links TRBV11-3 to TRBJ1-5; no clear D. CDR3 in amino acids: CASSLESRQPQHF. For the CDR3, the DNA is TGTGCCAGCAGCTTAGAATCTAGGCAGCCCCAGCATTTT.